This T cell receptor (beta chain) was sequenced for a study of blood T cell repertoires in COVID-19. On the study more broadly: T cells, B-cell-depleted T cells, or PBMCs provided the cDNA or gDNA that served as material.

Seattle patient enrollment occurred during active infection, with longitudinal follow-up thereafter. V lost 0 bases and J lost 13, with 6 bases in between. In germline, CDR1 is MGHRA, CDR2 YSYEKL. The CDR3 runs 11 residues. As originally analysed: Amplification with reference gene primers provided the estimates of nucleated cell counts. The protocol was immunoSEQ multiplex PCR, while the TCRdb copy is restricted to in-frame clones and leaves out a portion. The DNA was the basis for D and trimming; V, J and clone size are from that table. Among about 350,000 clones listed, approximately 90% were seen once.

Sequencing was performed on peripheral blood. The clonotype was recovered from an older woman with COVID-19, enrolled during active disease. The chain carries TRBV4-1 and TRBJ1-4, with no clear D. The CDR3: CASSQEALLFF. The CDR3 DNA sequence: TGCGCCAGCAGCCAAGAAGCGCTACTGTTTTTT.